Sequencing of this TCR beta chain was carried out in a study of blood T cell repertoires in COVID-19. In the study overall: Samples came from the United States, Italy and Spain, spanning acute and convalescent COVID-19. Sample material is recorded as cDNA or gDNA derived from T cells, B-cell-depleted T cells, or PBMCs.

In the original analysis: Estimated nucleated cell counts came from reference gene primer amplification. Profiling relied on immunoSEQ multiplex PCR, and the TCRdb table lists in-frame clones only, not all of them. V and J calls and clone size come straight from that table; D and trimming were deduced from the DNA. Here the sample spans some 66,000 clones, 75% to 80% being singletons. Germline values: CDR1 MDHEN, CDR2 SYDVKM. J gave up 3 bases and V 1 base, and 6 bases lay outside the gene matches. This CDR3 has 15 amino acids. The sequence was collected from a woman older than 75 with acute or convalescent COVID-19. The chain uses TRBV28 and TRBJ2-7, with 7 nucleotides matching TRBD2. The sample consisted of peripheral blood. The DNA for the CDR3 is TGTGCCAGCAGTTTATCCTCGACTAGCAACTACGAGCAGTACTTC. It encodes CASSLSSTSNYEQYF.